The 14 T cell receptor beta chains below come from one sample, sequenced in a study of shared clonotypes between healthy human individuals. Profiling relied on immunoSEQ multiplex PCR, and the TCRdb table lists in-frame clones only, not all of them. This table holds some 2.1 million clones, 90% to 95% found once. The sequencing sample was made of naive CD4+ T cells sorted from blood. Subset meaning: CD45RA+ positively selected. These receptors were collected from a man between 18 and 29 years old in good health.

The chain carries TRBV19 and TRBJ2-3; 9 bases line up with TRBD2. The V and J ends lost 4 bases and 2 bases, in that order; junction bases with no gene match: 7. The CDR3 contains 16 residues. CDR1 LNHDA and CDR2 SQIVND come from the germline V gene (reference sequence). As DNA, the CDR3 is TGTGCCAGTAGTAGGAGGCCTAGCGGGGCCACAGATACGCAGTATTTT. Its protein product is CASSRRPSGATDTQYF.

The table lists this clone with a count of one. The chain is built from TRBV5-1 and TRBJ1-1, with D maybe TRBD1 (5 bases). This CDR3 has 14 residues. Germline V gene lookup returns CDR1 SGHRS and CDR2 YFSETQ. V dropped 3 bases and J dropped 4 bases, with 13 bases sitting between them. CDR3 loop: CASSSVTVRTEAFF. The DNA of the CDR3 is TGCGCCAGCAGCTCTGTGACAGTTCGCACTGAAGCTTTCTTT.

CDR3 DNA: TGTGCCATCAGTGATTCGAAGGGAACCGGGGAGCTGTTTTTT. It is translated as CAISDSKGTGELFF. This chain connects TRBV10-3 to TRBJ2-2, with D hard to call. CDR1 ENHRY and CDR2 SYGVKD come from the germline V gene. This CDR3 is built from 14 residues. V was pared by 3 bases and J by 5 bases, with 10 bases between.

V is TRBV18 and J is TRBJ2-1, with D perhaps matching TRBD1 (6 bases). The CDR3 has 16 amino acids. Trimming took 6 bases from V and 7 from J, leaving 22 bases between them. Germline V gives CDR1 KGHSH, CDR2 LQKENI. The CDR3 here is CASSSRQAETGNEQFF. Written as DNA, the CDR3 is TGTGCCAGCTCGTCGCGACAGGCTGAAACGGGGAATGAGCAGTTCTTC.

The chain employs TRBV27 and TRBJ2-4; D possibly corresponds to TRBD1 (6 bases). Looked up from germline, CDR1 is MNHEY and CDR2 is SMNVEV (reference sequence). The CDR3 spans 17 residues. V lost 2 bases to trimming and J lost 2 bases, with 16 bases between them. The CDR3 spells CASSLNTGLTSKNIQYF. Written as DNA, the CDR3 is TGTGCCAGCAGTTTAAATACAGGGCTAACCTCCAAAAACATTCAGTACTTC.

This chain uses TRBV10-1 with TRBJ2-2; tentative D call: TRBD2 (5 bases). Deletions cut 4 bases from V and 5 bases from J, with 8 bases between. The CDR3 is 13 amino acids. The germline V gene encodes CDR1 WNHNN and CDR2 SYGVQD (reference sequence). The CDR3 DNA reads TGCGCCAGCAGTGTTTCGGGGACCGGGGAGCTGTTTTTT. Protein sequence: CASSVSGTGELFF.

Concerning this clone itself: This specimen includes other DNA sequences encoding the same CDR3. CDR3 coding DNA: TGTGCCAGCAGCTTAAGACAGGGAGGCCAGCCCCAGCATTTT. Its translation is CASSLRQGGQPQHF. The rearrangement joins TRBV7-2 to TRBJ1-5, with 7 bases identical to TRBD1. This CDR3 region has 14 residues. Germline loops: CDR1 SGHTA, CDR2 FQGNSA. The trim removed 2 bases at V and 7 bases at J, leaving 5 bases unmatched.

V usage is TRBV4-1 and J usage is TRBJ1-1; a weak D match, TRBD1 (5 bases). Germline-derived CDR1 and CDR2 are MGHRA and YSYEKL. Trimming left V 1 base short and J 4 bases short, with 13 bases between. The CDR3 covers 15 residues. CDR3 sequence (DNA): TGCGCCAGCAGCCAAGGAAAGGGGCTAGGCACTGAAGCTTTCTTT. This encodes CASSQGKGLGTEAFF.

CDR3 region: CASSPTGGYSGNTIYF. The CDR3 region has the DNA TGTGCCAGCTCACCAACTGGCGGATACTCTGGAAACACCATATATTTT. The V and J genes are TRBV18 and TRBJ1-3; no clear D. The CDR3 covers 16 residues. V was cut by 2 bases and J by 0 bases, with 11 bases left in between. Germline V gene sequence: CDR1 KGHSH, CDR2 LQKENI.

The chain couples TRBV11-1 to TRBJ1-4; no clear D. Germline assignment: CDR1 SGHAT and CDR2 FQDESV (reference sequence). V lost 5 bases and J lost 3, with 13 bases in between. The length of the CDR3 is 15 residues. The CDR3 DNA follows: TGTGCCAGCAGCCCGGATGGCGGGGCTAATGAAAAACTGTTTTTT. This codes for CASSPDGGANEKLFF.

The rearrangement joins TRBV20-1 to TRBJ1-2; D not certain. Germline V gene data show CDR1 as DFQATT and CDR2 as SNEGSKA (reference sequence). The CDR3 spans 11 residues. The ends were cut back, 6 bases at V and 6 bases at J, with 11 bases in the middle. CDR3 sequence: CSATSGNGYTF. Here the CDR3 DNA reads TGCAGTGCCACTTCCGGAAATGGCTACACCTTC.

The V call is TRBV4-3, the J call TRBJ2-1; 11 bases agree with TRBD2. The CDR3 totals 16 residues. In germline, CDR1 is LGHNA, CDR2 YSLEER. The ends lost 0 bases at V and 6 bases at J; junction bases unmatched: 4. CDR3 nucleotide sequence: TGCGCCAGCAGCCAAGATCCACTAGCGGGAGCCAATGAGCAGTTCTTC. This sequence encodes CASSQDPLAGANEQFF.

This clone has only one observation. V usage is TRBV5-1 and J usage is TRBJ2-3; tentatively, D is TRBD2 (5 bases). Germline V CDR1 and CDR2: SGHRS, YFSETQ. This CDR3 has 13 amino acids. V was shortened by 4 bases and J by 8 bases, with 14 bases between the two germline ends. DNA of the CDR3: TGCGCCAGCAGCCAAGACTACGGGCCTACGCAGTATTTT. Its translation: CASSQDYGPTQYF.

In its sample, this clone was seen many times. The rearrangement uses TRBV6-1 and TRBJ1-3; D gene uncertain. Germline values: CDR1 MNHNS, CDR2 SASEGT. V was cut by 2 bases and J by 0 bases, with 11 bases left in between. This CDR3 has 16 amino acids. CDR3 in DNA: TGTGCCAGCAGTGAACGGATAGGAAGCTCTGGAAACACCATATATTTT. Residues: CASSERIGSSGNTIYF.